This TCR beta chain was identified during a study of blood T cell repertoires in COVID-19. Looking at the study overall: PBMCs, B-cell-depleted T cells, or T cells provided the cDNA or gDNA that made up the material.

Germline lookup yields CDR1 LGHDT and CDR2 YNNKEL (reference sequence). J lost 0 bases, V lost 4 bases, and 6 bases had no gene match. The CDR3 has 16 amino acids. Method: immunoSEQ multiplex PCR; TCRdb's copy keeps in-frame clones and lacks some. The data hold about 47,000 clones, with approximately 85% observed a single time. The TCR sequence derives from a man in his fifties with active COVID-19. The chain combines TRBV3-1 (or the pseudogene TRBV3-2) with TRBJ1-5; 7 positions match TRBD1. Sequencing input: peripheral blood. CDR3 sequence: CASSRGQVNSNQPQHF. DNA of the CDR3: TGTGCCAGCAGCCGCGGACAGGTGAATAGCAATCAGCCCCAGCATTTT.